This T cell receptor beta chain derives from a study of blood T cell repertoires in COVID-19. Study as a whole: Researchers got acute and convalescent COVID-19 samples from the United States, Italy and Spain.

Repertoires were generated with immunoSEQ multiplex PCR, while TCRdb's copy carries only in-frame clones and drops some. Of some 530,000 clones listed, approximately 86% are singletons. CDR3 length equals 14 residues. V was pared by 5 bases and J by 4 bases, with 9 bases between. In germline, CDR1 is MNHNY, CDR2 SVGAGI (reference sequence). This clonotype originated in a woman aged 55-69 years who had recovered from COVID-19. Source material: PBMCs or T cells enriched from blood (not recorded which). The gene calls are TRBV6-6 and TRBJ2-6, with TRBD2 as a possible D gene (5 bases). CDR3 bases: TGTGCCAGCAGTCAAAGCGGAGGGGCCAACGTCCTGACTTTC. It codes for CASSQSGGANVLTF.